This T cell receptor beta chain derives from a study of human T cells and chemical hapten exposure. Study information: Diphenylcyclopropenone doses were given weekly to the scalps of patients across the roughly 22-week study.

This clonotype was detected a few times. Time point denoted: patch test 1, 2 weeks after DPC sensitization. The sample's treatment: therapeutic diphenylcyclopropenone sensitization with weekly scalp DPC. This CDR3 is built from 14 residues. V lost 2 bases and J 5 bases, leaving 11 bases between the germline ends. Germline assignment: CDR1 PRHDT and CDR2 FYEKMQ (reference sequence). Using its own MiXCR run on the RACE reads, TCRdb lists one record per CDR3 protein. The repertoire includes 180,000 or so distinct CDR3 sequences, about 22% of them detected once, and approximately 6.4% sits in the top ten.

The J gene is TRBJ2-3, the V gene TRBV13; D not resolved. The sample was whole blood, taken in connection with sensitization to the hapten diphenylcyclopropenone (DPC). The receptor comes from a woman aged 45-65 years with alopecia areata. Some clones in this sample may be carry-over from other donors' samples. CDR3 in amino acids: CASSLLLGQDTQYF. The CDR3 DNA reads TGTGCCAGCAGCTTATTACTCGGGCAAGATACGCAGTATTTT.